This T cell receptor beta chain stems from a study of cytomegalovirus exposure and HLA in healthy donors. Vbeta (60) and Jbeta (13) primers were used in the PCR. The method was immunoSEQ multiplex PCR; TCRdb's version includes in-frame clones alone and lacks a portion of them. The sample yields roughly 97,000 clones, roughly 79% seen once. The sequence came from a man aged 60 to 75 in good health and CMV-seropositive. The sequenced sample consisted of PBMCs.

The CDR3 region is CASSRTGATETQYF. CDR3 in DNA: TGTGCCAGCAGCCGGACAGGGGCCACAGAGACCCAGTACTTC. The chain is built from TRBV7-9 and TRBJ2-5; TRBD1 matches 9 bases. The CDR3 contains 14 residues. With V trimmed by 5 bases and J by 4 bases, 5 bases remained unmatched. Germline V gene lookup returns CDR1 SEHNR and CDR2 FQNEAQ (reference sequence).